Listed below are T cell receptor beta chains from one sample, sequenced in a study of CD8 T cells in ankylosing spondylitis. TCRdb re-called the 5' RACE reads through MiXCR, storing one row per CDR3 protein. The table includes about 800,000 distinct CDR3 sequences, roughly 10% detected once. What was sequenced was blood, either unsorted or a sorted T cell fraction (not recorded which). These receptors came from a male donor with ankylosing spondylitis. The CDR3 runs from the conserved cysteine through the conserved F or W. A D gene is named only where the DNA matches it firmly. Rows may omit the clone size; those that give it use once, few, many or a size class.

CDR3 DNA: TGCAGTGCTAGAGCAGGGGAAGGTGAAAAACTGTTTTTT
CDR3 protein: CSARAGEGEKLFF
V gene: TRBV20-1
D gene: NA
clone size: NA
J gene: TRBJ1-4

CDR3 DNA: TGTGCCAGCAGCTCCCGGCGGGCGGGGAGCACAGATACGCAGTATTTT
CDR3 protein: CASSSRRAGSTDTQYF
V gene: TRBV7-8
D gene: NA
clone size: NA
J gene: TRBJ2-3

CDR3 DNA: TGCAGTGCGGACAGGGGCCGGACTGAAGCTTTCTTT
CDR3 protein: CSADRGRTEAFF
V gene: TRBV20-1
D gene: TRBD1
clone size: few
J gene: TRBJ1-1

CDR3 DNA: TGTGCCATCAGTGAGTCGGTTCGGGAATACGGGACCCAGTACTTC
CDR3 protein: CAISESVREYGTQYF
V gene: TRBV10-3
D gene: NA
clone size: NA
J gene: TRBJ2-5

CDR3 DNA: TGTGCCAGCAGCTTAGACTCCGCAGAGAACACTGAAGCTTTCTTT
CDR3 protein: CASSLDSAENTEAFF
V gene: TRBV7-2
D gene: NA
clone size: NA
J gene: TRBJ1-1

CDR3 DNA: TGTGCCAGCAGTATAGCGGGGAAGAACACCGGGGAGCTGTTTTTT
CDR3 protein: CASSIAGKNTGELFF
V gene: TRBV6-2/TRBV6-3
D gene: TRBD2
clone size: NA
J gene: TRBJ2-2

CDR3 DNA: TGCAGCGTGTCTGGCGGGAGCGCGTCCTACAATGAGCAGTTCTTC
CDR3 protein: CSVSGGSASYNEQFF
V gene: TRBV29-1
D gene: TRBD2
clone size: many
J gene: TRBJ2-1

CDR3 DNA: TGCAGTGCTAGAGATTGGCAGGGGGCGCGAGACACCGGGGAGCTGTTTTTT
CDR3 protein: CSARDWQGARDTGELFF
V gene: TRBV20-1
D gene: TRBD1
clone size: many
J gene: TRBJ2-2

CDR3 DNA: TGCAGCGTTGCTTGGGCCAGGACGAACACTGAAGCTTTCTTT
CDR3 protein: CSVAWARTNTEAFF
V gene: TRBV29-1
D gene: NA
clone size: many
J gene: TRBJ1-1

CDR3 DNA: TGTGCCAGCAGCCGATCGGACCGGGGGAACAATGAGCAGTTCTTC
CDR3 protein: CASSRSDRGNNEQFF
V gene: TRBV4-2
D gene: NA
clone size: NA
J gene: TRBJ2-1

CDR3 DNA: TGCGCCAGCAGCCAAGAAATAATTCGGCCGGGGGCAGCCGGGGAGCTGTTTTTT
CDR3 protein: CASSQEIIRPGAAGELFF
V gene: TRBV4-3
D gene: NA
clone size: NA
J gene: TRBJ2-2

CDR3 DNA: TGCAGTGCTAGAGATGAGATCGGGGCGAGAACCTCCTACGAGCAGTACTTC
CDR3 protein: CSARDEIGARTSYEQYF
V gene: TRBV20-1
D gene: NA
clone size: few
J gene: TRBJ2-7

CDR3 DNA: TGTGCCAGCAGCTCAGTCGGCCGCGGCGAGCAGTACTTC
CDR3 protein: CASSSVGRGEQYF
V gene: TRBV7-6
D gene: NA
clone size: NA
J gene: TRBJ2-7

CDR3 DNA: TGCAGCTTTGGGGGGCCTTCACATTACAATGAGCAGTTCTTC
CDR3 protein: CSFGGPSHYNEQFF
V gene: TRBV29-1
D gene: NA
clone size: many
J gene: TRBJ2-1

CDR3 DNA: TGCAGTGCCCCAGCCGGGGGTGTGAACACTGAAGCTTTCTTT
CDR3 protein: CSAPAGGVNTEAFF
V gene: TRBV20-1
D gene: NA
clone size: NA
J gene: TRBJ1-1

CDR3 DNA: TGTGCCAGCAGCCCTCATAGCTCCTACAATGAGCAGTTCTTC
CDR3 protein: CASSPHSSYNEQFF
V gene: TRBV12-3/TRBV12-4
D gene: NA
clone size: NA
J gene: TRBJ2-1

CDR3 DNA: TGTGCCAGCAGTCCTTACGGGGACGCCTACGAGCAGTACTTC
CDR3 protein: CASSPYGDAYEQYF
V gene: TRBV2
D gene: NA
clone size: NA
J gene: TRBJ2-7

CDR3 DNA: TGTGCCAGCTCACCACCGTCATCCTCTGGAAACACCATATATTTT
CDR3 protein: CASSPPSSSGNTIYF
V gene: TRBV18
D gene: NA
clone size: NA
J gene: TRBJ1-3

CDR3 DNA: TGTGCCAGCAACTTACGGGACAGGCAGTACTACGAGCAGTACTTC
CDR3 protein: CASNLRDRQYYEQYF
V gene: TRBV6-1
D gene: TRBD1
clone size: few
J gene: TRBJ2-7

CDR3 DNA: TGCAGCGTTTCCCGGGGCGATACGCAGTATTTT
CDR3 protein: CSVSRGDTQYF
V gene: TRBV29-1
D gene: NA
clone size: many
J gene: TRBJ2-3

CDR3 DNA: TGCAGTGCAACGGACAGGGGAGACTACGAGCAGTACTTC
CDR3 protein: CSATDRGDYEQYF
V gene: TRBV20-1
D gene: TRBD1
clone size: NA
J gene: TRBJ2-7

CDR3 DNA: TGTGCCAGCAGCCCGCGGACGGCCGCCTACAATGAGCAGTTCTTC
CDR3 protein: CASSPRTAAYNEQFF
V gene: TRBV11-2
D gene: NA
clone size: few
J gene: TRBJ2-1

CDR3 DNA: TGTGCCAGCAGCGAGGGGGGCTTTAATGAAAAACTGTTTTTT
CDR3 protein: CASSEGGFNEKLFF
V gene: TRBV9
D gene: NA
clone size: few
J gene: TRBJ1-4

CDR3 DNA: TGTGCCAGCAGTCGAAGACAGGGGTTCACCGGGGAGCTGTTTTTT
CDR3 protein: CASSRRQGFTGELFF
V gene: TRBV6-1
D gene: TRBD1
clone size: NA
J gene: TRBJ2-2

CDR3 DNA: TGCAGTGCTAGAGATCGAGGAAACCTAAATCAGCCCCAGCATTTT
CDR3 protein: CSARDRGNLNQPQHF
V gene: TRBV20-1
D gene: NA
clone size: NA
J gene: TRBJ1-5

CDR3 DNA: TGTGCCAGCAGATACGACTGGAATCAGCCCCAGCATTTT
CDR3 protein: CASRYDWNQPQHF
V gene: TRBV27
D gene: NA
clone size: few
J gene: TRBJ1-5

CDR3 DNA: TGTGCCAGCAGTATACGCCTGATTTCCTACGAGCAGTACTTC
CDR3 protein: CASSIRLISYEQYF
V gene: TRBV7-2
D gene: NA
clone size: few
J gene: TRBJ2-7

CDR3 DNA: TGCAGAGGTACAGTGGGCACTGAAGCTTTCTTT
CDR3 protein: CRGTVGTEAFF
V gene: TRBV20-1
D gene: NA
clone size: many
J gene: TRBJ1-1

CDR3 DNA: TGCAGCGTTTTTTCCGGGACTAGCTACGAGCAGTACTTC
CDR3 protein: CSVFSGTSYEQYF
V gene: TRBV29-1
D gene: TRBD2
clone size: many
J gene: TRBJ2-7

CDR3 DNA: TGTGCCAGCAGTCCATACAGGGTCCCCGCGAACACCGGGGAGCTGTTTTTT
CDR3 protein: CASSPYRVPANTGELFF
V gene: TRBV6-1
D gene: NA
clone size: NA
J gene: TRBJ2-2

CDR3 DNA: TGTGCCACCAGCAGAGAGGTCGCGGTGAACACTGAAGCTTTCTTT
CDR3 protein: CATSREVAVNTEAFF
V gene: TRBV15
D gene: NA
clone size: few
J gene: TRBJ1-1

CDR3 DNA: TGCAGCGTTGAACAGGATACCTTCGGGGTAAACGAGCAGTACTTC
CDR3 protein: CSVEQDTFGVNEQYF
V gene: TRBV29-1
D gene: NA
clone size: many
J gene: TRBJ2-7

CDR3 DNA: TGTGCCAGCAGCTTAGAGGCGGGAGCCCGTTTTGAGCAGTACTTC
CDR3 protein: CASSLEAGARFEQYF
V gene: TRBV7-2
D gene: TRBD2
clone size: NA
J gene: TRBJ2-7

CDR3 DNA: TGTGCCAGCAGCCAAGATGGCAGGGTCCCCTACGAGCAGTACTTC
CDR3 protein: CASSQDGRVPYEQYF
V gene: TRBV3-1
D gene: NA
clone size: few
J gene: TRBJ2-7

CDR3 DNA: TGTGCCAGCAGCCCTATTGCTCTATCTAGCGGGGGCATCGTCTCTGGGGGCAATGAGCAGTTCTTC
CDR3 protein: CASSPIALSSGGIVSGGNEQFF
V gene: TRBV4-2
D gene: TRBD2
clone size: many
J gene: TRBJ2-1

CDR3 DNA: TGTGCCAGCAGTTTAACACAGGGGGATCAGCCCCAGCATTTT
CDR3 protein: CASSLTQGDQPQHF
V gene: TRBV12-3/TRBV12-4
D gene: TRBD1
clone size: NA
J gene: TRBJ1-5

CDR3 DNA: TGTGCCAGCAGCATAGGGGGGGGCGAGCAGTTCTTC
CDR3 protein: CASSIGGGEQFF
V gene: TRBV12-3/TRBV12-4
D gene: NA
clone size: few
J gene: TRBJ2-1

CDR3 DNA: TGTGCCAGCAGCCAAGGTCGACTAGCGGGACCCACAGATACGCAGTATTTT
CDR3 protein: CASSQGRLAGPTDTQYF
V gene: TRBV4-2
D gene: TRBD2
clone size: many
J gene: TRBJ2-3

CDR3 DNA: TGTGCCAGCACGCCGACAGTTAGCAATCAGCCCCAGCATTTT
CDR3 protein: CASTPTVSNQPQHF
V gene: TRBV2
D gene: NA
clone size: NA
J gene: TRBJ1-5

CDR3 DNA: TGCGCCAGCAGCTTGGGACAGGGAGGGGACGAGCAGTACTTC
CDR3 protein: CASSLGQGGDEQYF
V gene: TRBV5-1
D gene: NA
clone size: many
J gene: TRBJ2-7

CDR3 DNA: TGTGCCAGCAGCTCCTTAAGGTCAGGGTTGGGCGAGCAGTACTTC
CDR3 protein: CASSSLRSGLGEQYF
V gene: TRBV7-2
D gene: NA
clone size: few
J gene: TRBJ2-7

CDR3 DNA: TGCGCCAGCAGCTTGACAGCCCAAGGGACCTACGAGCAGTACTTC
CDR3 protein: CASSLTAQGTYEQYF
V gene: TRBV5-1
D gene: NA
clone size: NA
J gene: TRBJ2-7

CDR3 DNA: TGTGCCAGCAGGAGGACTAGCGGGAGGGTGAACGAGCAGTACTTC
CDR3 protein: CASRRTSGRVNEQYF
V gene: TRBV28
D gene: TRBD2
clone size: once
J gene: TRBJ2-7

CDR3 DNA: TGCAGTGCTAGAGATTATGGTCGCTACACCTTC
CDR3 protein: CSARDYGRYTF
V gene: TRBV20-1
D gene: NA
clone size: many
J gene: TRBJ1-2

CDR3 DNA: TGCGCCAGCAGCCAGAGACCGGGGTACCAAGAGACCCAGTACTTC
CDR3 protein: CASSQRPGYQETQYF
V gene: TRBV5-1
D gene: NA
clone size: few
J gene: TRBJ2-5

CDR3 DNA: TGTGCCAGCAGGATCCGGGCTGCCCAAACTGGAGAGACCCAGTACTTC
CDR3 protein: CASRIRAAQTGETQYF
V gene: TRBV5-5
D gene: NA
clone size: few
J gene: TRBJ2-5

CDR3 DNA: TGTGCCAGCAGCCTGTACAGAGAAAAACTGTTTTTT
CDR3 protein: CASSLYREKLFF
V gene: TRBV7-8
D gene: NA
clone size: NA
J gene: TRBJ1-4

CDR3 DNA: TGCAGTGCAACCTCGGGACAGGGGAATTCACCCCTCCACTTT
CDR3 protein: CSATSGQGNSPLHF
V gene: TRBV20-1
D gene: TRBD1
clone size: NA
J gene: TRBJ1-6

CDR3 DNA: TGTGCCAGCAGCTTCAACCAAATAAATGAGCAGTTCTTC
CDR3 protein: CASSFNQINEQFF
V gene: TRBV7-2
D gene: NA
clone size: few
J gene: TRBJ2-1

CDR3 DNA: TGTGCCAGCAGCTTAGCGCTAACCCCCCAGCATTTT
CDR3 protein: CASSLALTPQHF
V gene: TRBV7-2
D gene: NA
clone size: NA
J gene: TRBJ1-5

CDR3 DNA: TGCGCCAGCAGCTTTCTCCAGGGCGCAGATACGCAGTATTTT
CDR3 protein: CASSFLQGADTQYF
V gene: TRBV5-1
D gene: NA
clone size: many
J gene: TRBJ2-3

CDR3 DNA: TGTGCCAGCAGTTACTGGGGGACAGGGAATGAAAAACTGTTTTTT
CDR3 protein: CASSYWGTGNEKLFF
V gene: TRBV6-5
D gene: TRBD1
clone size: NA
J gene: TRBJ1-4

CDR3 DNA: TGTGCCAGCACTCCGGGGGGGACAGGTAATTCACCCCTCCACTTT
CDR3 protein: CASTPGGTGNSPLHF
V gene: TRBV6-1
D gene: TRBD1
clone size: NA
J gene: TRBJ1-6

CDR3 DNA: TGTGCCAGCAGCCCGACTAGCGGAAGGTACCAAGAGACCCAGTACTTC
CDR3 protein: CASSPTSGRYQETQYF
V gene: TRBV7-2
D gene: TRBD2
clone size: many
J gene: TRBJ2-5

CDR3 DNA: TGCGCCAGCAGATATTCAGGGGGGAACACCGGGGAGCTGTTTTTT
CDR3 protein: CASRYSGGNTGELFF
V gene: TRBV5-1
D gene: TRBD1
clone size: NA
J gene: TRBJ2-2

CDR3 DNA: TGCGCCAGCAGCCAGGGACTAGCGGGAGCCAATGAGCAGTTCTTC
CDR3 protein: CASSQGLAGANEQFF
V gene: TRBV4-3
D gene: TRBD2
clone size: NA
J gene: TRBJ2-1

CDR3 DNA: TGTGCCAGCAGCTCCCGGGGACCCTACGAGCAGTACTTC
CDR3 protein: CASSSRGPYEQYF
V gene: TRBV7-2
D gene: NA
clone size: many
J gene: TRBJ2-7

CDR3 DNA: TGCGCCAGCAGCCAAGAGACCGGAAATTCAGATACGCAGTATTTT
CDR3 protein: CASSQETGNSDTQYF
V gene: TRBV4-3
D gene: NA
clone size: few
J gene: TRBJ2-3